One and the same sample provided the 22 T cell receptor beta chains below, sequenced in a study of T cells after yellow fever vaccination. TCRdb re-called the 5' RACE reads through MiXCR, storing one row per CDR3 protein. Of approximately 350,000 distinct CDR3 sequences in the sample, around 10% are singletons; the top ten hold roughly 18%. The sequencing used PBMCs, collected on the day of the first yellow fever vaccination. Every receptor here comes from a man in his late teens or twenties who received the YFV17D yellow fever vaccine.

The rearrangement links TRBV12-3 or TRBV12-4 to TRBJ2-4, with D perhaps matching TRBD1 or TRBD2 (6 bases each). There are 17 residues in the CDR3. The ends were cut back, 3 bases at V and 3 bases at J, with 18 bases in the middle. CDR3 bases: TGTGCCAGCAGTTTGTGGCCCTCCGGAGGGGGCAAAAACATTCAGTACTTC. Translating gives CASSLWPSGGGKNIQYF.

V is TRBV7-3 and J is TRBJ2-1; perhaps TRBD1 as D (6 bases). Looked up from germline, CDR1 is SGHTA and CDR2 is FQGTGA. V dropped 4 bases and J dropped 6 bases, with 19 bases sitting between them. CDR3 size: 16 residues. The CDR3 bases are TGTGCCAGCAGCTCACAGGGTGTACGGGCAGGCAATGAGCAGTTCTTC. This gives the protein CASSSQGVRAGNEQFF.

This clonotype was seen many times. The rearrangement uses TRBV6-5 and TRBJ2-2, with 7 bases fitting TRBD1. The CDR3 consists of 14 residues. Germline CDR1 MNHEY, CDR2 SVGAGI. V shed 0 bases and J 6 bases; nucleotides not matched to a gene: 1. CDR3 sequence reads: CASSYSQGSGELFF. CDR3 nucleotide sequence: TGTGCCAGCAGTTACTCACAGGGGTCCGGGGAGCTGTTTTTT.

This clonotype was observed a few times. The J gene is TRBJ2-5, the V gene TRBV7-9; TRBD1 matches 8 bases. Germline V lookup: CDR1 SEHNR, CDR2 FQNEAQ (reference sequence). With 2 bases clipped from V and 0 bases from J, the junction kept 8 bases outside the gene matches. The length of the CDR3 is 17 residues. For the CDR3, the DNA is TGTGCCAGCAGCTTAAGAGCAAGGGACAGGTACCAAGAGACCCAGTACTTC. This sequence encodes CASSLRARDRYQETQYF.

This chain connects TRBV7-9 to TRBJ2-1; perhaps TRBD1 as D (5 bases). V was shortened by 1 base and J by 8 bases, with 12 bases between the two germline ends. The V gene's germline CDR1 is SEHNR and CDR2 FQNEAQ (reference sequence). The CDR3 totals 14 residues. The CDR3 loop is CASSLGAGYHEQFF. In nucleotides, the CDR3 is TGTGCCAGCAGCTTAGGGGCAGGGTACCATGAGCAGTTCTTC.

The chain employs TRBV7-9 and TRBJ1-6; 7 nucleotides match TRBD1. V lost 1 base and J lost 6; bases outside the gene matches: 6. The CDR3 loop spans 16 amino acids. Per germline, CDR1 SEHNR and CDR2 FQNEAQ (reference sequence). Written as DNA, the CDR3 is TGTGCCAGCAGCTTAGGTGCAGGGGGTAGTAATTCACCCCTCCACTTT. Protein: CASSLGAGGSNSPLHF.

The chain employs TRBV5-6 and TRBJ2-1, with 12 positions matching TRBD2. Losses at the gene ends were 4 bases for V and 6 bases for J; bases not matched to a gene: 8. Germline assignment: CDR1 SGHDT and CDR2 YYEEEE. The CDR3 has 16 residues. The CDR3 DNA follows: TGTGCCAGCAGCATTCTAGCGGGGGGGCCCCCCAATGAGCAGTTCTTC. As protein: CASSILAGGPPNEQFF.

This clonotype was seen a handful of times. The V call is TRBV12-3 or TRBV12-4, the J call TRBJ1-4, with D perhaps TRBD1 (5 bases). The CDR3 has 14 residues. The ends were cut back, 6 bases at V and 5 bases at J, with 13 bases in the middle. The CDR3 spells CASRTGTFNEKLFF. CDR3 DNA: TGTGCCAGCAGAACCGGGACTTTCAATGAAAAACTGTTTTTT.

Only a few counts were recorded for this clonotype. V and J are TRBV12-3 or TRBV12-4 and TRBJ2-1; D is ambiguous. V was cut by 6 bases and J by 2 bases, with 11 bases left in between. The length of the CDR3 is 14 residues. CDR3 residues: CASSLRAAYNEQFF. CDR3 in DNA: TGTGCCAGCAGCCTCCGGGCAGCCTACAATGAGCAGTTCTTC.

The chain employs TRBV27 and TRBJ1-5, with no clear D. V lost 8 bases and J lost 4, with 18 bases in between. From germline, CDR1 is MNHEY and CDR2 SMNVEV (reference sequence). The CDR3 contains 15 residues. The DNA of the CDR3 is TGTGCCAGCTCCTCAAGGGCACAGATAAATCAGCCCCAGCATTTT. Its translation is CASSSRAQINQPQHF.

This clonotype came up a few times. The rearrangement uses TRBV12-3 or TRBV12-4 and TRBJ1-1; perhaps TRBD1 as D (5 bases). Deletions cut 4 bases from V and 3 bases from J, with 6 bases between. The CDR3 extends over 12 amino acids. The DNA of the CDR3 is TGTGCCAGCAGTTCGACAGACACTGAAGCTTTCTTT. Translating gives CASSSTDTEAFF.

In its sample, this clonotype was seen a few times. The V and J genes are TRBV5-6 and TRBJ2-7; D unclear. V was cut by 0 bases and J by 4 bases, with 11 bases left in between. Germline V CDR1 and CDR2: SGHDT, YYEEEE. This CDR3 is built from 14 residues. CDR3 bases: TGTGCCAGCAGCTTGGGGGGTTTCAGATACGAGCAGTACGTC. Encoded protein: CASSLGGFRYEQYV.

J is TRBJ2-7 and V is TRBV6-1, with TRBD2 matching over 7 bases. After removal of 2 bases from V and 3 bases from J, the junction contained 4 bases not matched to a gene. This CDR3 region has 14 residues. Germline-derived CDR1 and CDR2 are MNHNS and SASEGT. The DNA for the CDR3 is TGTGCCAGCAGTGAATGGGAGGGTGTCTACGAGCAGTACGTC. This encodes CASSEWEGVYEQYV.

This clonotype was counted a few times. The V gene is TRBV6-5, the J gene TRBJ2-1; 8 nucleotides align to TRBD1. The V segment lost 2 bases and the J segment 2 bases; nucleotides outside the gene matches: 5. The germline CDR1 and CDR2 sequences are MNHEY and SVGAGI. The CDR3 runs to 16 residues. The CDR3 loop reads CASSYQPGGAYNEQFF. For the CDR3, the DNA is TGTGCCAGCAGTTACCAACCAGGGGGCGCCTACAATGAGCAGTTCTTC.

The V and J genes are TRBV4-3 and TRBJ2-2, with a possible D match to TRBD1 (5 bases). The CDR3 extends over 14 amino acids. In germline, CDR1 is LGHNA, CDR2 YSLEER. With 0 bases removed from V and 7 bases from J, the gap between germline ends came to 9 bases. The CDR3 here is CASSQEGAVGELFF. CDR3 nucleotide sequence: TGCGCCAGCAGCCAAGAAGGGGCGGTCGGGGAGCTGTTTTTT.

The chain is built from TRBV9 and TRBJ2-1, with a weak D call TRBD2 (6 bases). Trimming stripped 3 bases from V and 4 bases from J, with 14 bases between. Germline lookup yields CDR1 SGDLS and CDR2 YYNGEE. The CDR3 runs 15 residues. In DNA form, the CDR3 reads TGTGCCAGCAGCGCCGGGACTGGTATTTACAATGAGCAGTTCTTC. This gives the protein CASSAGTGIYNEQFF.

This clonotype showed up just a few times. This chain joins TRBV10-3 and TRBJ2-2, with D unresolved. The V end was cut by 0 bases, the J end by 1 base, with 0 bases between. This CDR3 region has 13 residues. CDR1 is ENHRY, CDR2 SYGVKD, per germline. The CDR3 here is CAISESNTGELFF. CDR3 nucleotide sequence: TGTGCCATCAGTGAGTCGAACACCGGGGAGCTGTTTTTT.

Here the CDR3 DNA reads TGTGCCAGCAGCGGAGCGGTGACCGGGGAGCTGTTTTTT. This codes for CASSGAVTGELFF. V usage is TRBV7-2 and J usage is TRBJ2-2, with a possible D match to TRBD2 (5 bases). V was pared by 5 bases and J by 5 bases, with 9 bases between. The CDR3 is 13 residues long. CDR1 is SGHTA and CDR2 is FQGNSA in the germline V gene.

The sample holds a few counts of this clonotype. V gene TRBV4-1 combines with J gene TRBJ2-7, with no clear D. Looked up from germline, CDR1 is MGHRA and CDR2 is YSYEKL. This CDR3 has 13 residues. V was cut by 0 bases and J by 4 bases, with 7 bases left in between. The CDR3 spells CASSQDNGYEQYV. The CDR3 DNA is TGCGCCAGCAGCCAAGATAATGGTTACGAGCAGTACGTC.

This clonotype occurred a few times. V gene TRBV5-1 combines with J gene TRBJ1-6, with D hard to call. Trimming took 0 bases from V and 3 from J, leaving 16 bases between them. Germline V gene sequence: CDR1 SGHRS, CDR2 YFSETQ. The CDR3 totals 18 residues. The CDR3 coding sequence is TGCGCCAGCAGCTTGGGGGCGACATTTGGGGACTATAATTCACCCCTCCACTTT. Translated, it gives CASSLGATFGDYNSPLHF.

This clonotype was observed a handful of times. The V gene is TRBV7-2, the J gene TRBJ2-7; D perhaps matches TRBD2 (5 bases). Germline CDR1 reads SGHTA; CDR2 reads FQGNSA. The V end lost 7 bases, the J end lost 0 bases, and 13 bases lay between the germline ends. This CDR3 comprises 14 residues. The CDR3 DNA follows: TGTGCCAGCAACGTACCCGGGGTCTCCTACGAGCAGTACTTC. It codes for CASNVPGVSYEQYF. The variable domain in full, with the rest retrieved from reference TRBV7-2 and TRBJ2-7, is GAGVSQSPSNKVTEKGKDVELRCDPISGHTALYWYRQSLGQGLEFLIYFQGNSAPDKSGLPSDRFSAERTGGSVSTLTIQRTQQEDSAVYLCASNVPGVSYEQYFGPGTRLTVT.

This clonotype came up a few times. This chain joins TRBV7-8 and TRBJ2-7; TRBD1 matches at 7 bases. The CDR3 loop spans 16 amino acids. V was clipped by 1 base and J by 2 bases; unmatched bases: 8. Germline V CDR1 and CDR2: SGHVS, FQNEAQ. CDR3 sequence: CASSLGRGQGTYEQYV. CDR3 bases: TGTGCCAGCAGCTTAGGAAGGGGGCAGGGGACCTACGAGCAGTACGTC.